This TCR beta chain is from a study of blood T cells in healthy people across ages. Whole-study findings and limits: It was the long-lived donors that had more naive CD4+ cells and higher diversity than aged donors.

Alongside a J-beta primer mix, a sample-barcoded 5' primer served in a second PCR lasting roughly 7 to 11 cycles. Every single cDNA molecule received a tag from a template-switch adaptor with 12 random nucleotides. MiXCR, run by TCRdb on the 5' RACE reads, gives a single entry per CDR3 protein. The sample records 600,000 to 800,000 distinct CDR3 sequences, around 50% being singletons. Per individual sample, total RNA of at least 5 micrograms was extracted. Comments on this clonotype: Its antigen is not known. A much larger clone is a single base away; this may be a read error. The CDR3 does not end in the conserved phenylalanine or tryptophan, so this is likely a read error.

Germline CDR1 reads SGHRS; CDR2 reads YFSETQ. Trimming shortened V by 3 bases and J by 4 bases, and 11 bases separated the two germline ends. This CDR3 spans 14 amino acids. The rearrangement links TRBV5-1 to TRBJ1-5, with D possibly TRBD1 on 5 matching bases. The specimen was blood. The sequence derives from a woman aged 80 or over in good health. CDR3 in DNA: TGCGCCAGCAGCTCAAGCGGGGGTAATCAGCCCCAGCATTTG. Translation: CASSSSGGNQPQHL.